Below, 5 T cell receptor beta chains from the same sample are listed, as sequenced in a study of Ad26.COV2.S vaccination and SARS-CoV-2 variants. Only in-frame clones appear in the TCRdb table, and some are missing; sequencing was by immunoSEQ multiplex PCR. The sample holds fewer than 900,000 clones, roughly 90% seen once. Treatment indicated: roughly 20 received Ad26.COV2.S at low or high dose, single or two shots; 5 received placebo; per-sample allocation not given. At day 63 after the first vaccine or placebo injection, samples were drawn. The source was peripheral blood, collected in a trial of Ad26.COV2.S vaccine versus placebo. These receptors were taken from a person aged 18-60 years who received the Ad26.COV2.S COVID-19 vaccine or a placebo.

This sequence joins TRBV2 and TRBJ1-3; TRBD1 matches at 7 bases. Germline V CDR1 and CDR2: SNHLY, FYNNEI. The CDR3 extends over 15 amino acids. V was clipped by 2 bases and J by 0 bases; unmatched bases: 1. The CDR3 loop reads CASSEQGGSGNTIYF. The DNA of the CDR3 is TGTGCCAGCAGTGAACAGGGGGGCTCTGGAAACACCATATATTTT.

Concerning this clone: The sample holds other DNA sequences that translate to the same CDR3. The rearrangement links TRBV6-1 to TRBJ1-4, with 7 bases matching TRBD1. V lost 3 bases to trimming and J lost 5 bases; unmatched junction nucleotides: 3. The CDR3 spans 14 residues. CDR1 and CDR2 (germline): MNHNS, SASEGT. Written as DNA, the CDR3 is TGTGCCAGCAGTGAGGACAGGATAAATGAAAAACTGTTTTTT. This sequence encodes CASSEDRINEKLFF.

The chain couples TRBV18 to TRBJ2-7, with 10 bases identical to TRBD2. The ends lost 9 bases at V and 2 bases at J; junction bases unmatched: 1. This CDR3 comprises 12 residues. Germline V gene data show CDR1 as KGHSH and CDR2 as LQKENI. CDR3 protein: CASSGRPYEQYF. As DNA, the CDR3 is TGTGCCAGTAGCGGGAGGCCCTACGAGCAGTACTTC.

The chain joins TRBV19 to TRBJ2-6; 10 nucleotides agree with TRBD1. CDR3 length equals 20 residues. The J segment lost 3 bases and the V segment lost 3 bases, leaving 14 bases of the junction unmatched. CDR1 is LNHDA, CDR2 SQIVND, per germline (reference sequence). The CDR3 is CASSIRGPGQGTLGANVLTF. DNA for the CDR3: TGTGCCAGTAGTATCCGGGGTCCGGGACAGGGGACACTTGGGGCCAACGTCCTGACTTTC.

The chain links TRBV9 to TRBJ2-2; the match to TRBD2 covers 9 bases. This CDR3 is 17 amino acids long. J lost 4 bases, V lost 4 bases, and 11 bases had no gene match. Germline CDR1 and CDR2: SGDLS and YYNGEE. As DNA, the CDR3 is TGTGCCAGCAGCCCCCGGGGGCGGGAGGGCCCCACCGGGGAGCTGTTTTTT. Its protein product is CASSPRGREGPTGELFF.